This TCR beta chain was sequenced in a study of T cells after yellow fever vaccination. In regard to this clonotype: Its antigen is unknown.

Overall study findings and caveats: Researchers noted that a small share of clonotypes showed up in both CD4 and CD8 compartments.

UMIs and a universal primer site were added when TCR cDNA was made by 5'RACE template switching. TCRdb fed the 5' RACE reads into MiXCR, producing one record per CDR3 protein. The table has 250,000 to 300,000 distinct CDR3 sequences, about 5.2% seen once. The sequencing used CD4+ T cells sorted from PBMCs, collected on the day of the yellow fever booster vaccination. The sequence was collected from a man younger than 35 who received the YFV17D yellow fever vaccine.

The CDR3 sequence: CASSVRAPGQGPKSYEQYF. CDR3 DNA: TGTGCCAGCAGCGTAAGGGCCCCTGGACAGGGGCCTAAATCCTACGAGCAGTACTTC. The chain joins TRBV9 to TRBJ2-7, with 9 bases aligning to TRBD1. Germline CDR1 SGDLS, CDR2 YYNGEE. The CDR3 length is 19 residues. Unmatched junction bases numbered 15, after V lost 1 base and J lost 1 base.